Listed here are 20 T cell receptor beta chains from one sample, sequenced in a study of blood T cell repertoires in COVID-19. Here immunoSEQ multiplex PCR was the method, and the copy in TCRdb shows in-frame clones only, minus some. This sample has some 340,000 clones, with more than 90% found just once. Sequencing was carried out using PBMCs or T cells enriched from blood (not recorded which). The source of these receptors is a woman aged 25 to 39 who had been exposed to COVID-19.

This clone is a singleton in its sample. The V call is TRBV5-4, the J call TRBJ2-1; 9 bases are a match to TRBD2. This CDR3 comprises 16 residues. J gave up 4 bases and V 4 bases, and 9 bases lay outside the gene matches. Germline V gene data show CDR1 as SGHNT and CDR2 as YYREEE (reference sequence). CDR3 sequence reads: CASSEKAGGLYNEQFF. The CDR3 nucleotides are TGTGCCAGCAGCGAAAAAGCGGGGGGCCTGTACAATGAGCAGTTCTTC.

The chain employs TRBV2 and TRBJ1-2; a weak D match, TRBD1 (5 bases). This CDR3 is built from 15 residues. The germline gives CDR1 SNHLY, CDR2 FYNNEI. V was clipped by 2 bases and J by 3 bases, with 13 bases between them. Here the CDR3 DNA reads TGTGCCAGCAGTGAAATGACAGTAACCTACTATGGCTACACCTTC. Translation: CASSEMTVTYYGYTF.

The chain couples TRBV5-4 to TRBJ2-3; 9 nucleotides match TRBD1. CDR3 length equals 14 residues. Per germline, CDR1 SGHNT and CDR2 YYREEE (reference sequence). With V trimmed by 3 bases and J by 2 bases, 1 base remained unmatched. The CDR3 spells CASSWDRVTDTQYF. CDR3 DNA sequence: TGTGCCAGCAGCTGGGACAGGGTCACAGATACGCAGTATTTT.

CDR3 DNA sequence: TGTGCCAGCAGCTTACCGGGAACAGGGACGAGACATGGCTACACCTTC. Translated, it gives CASSLPGTGTRHGYTF. The rearrangement links TRBV7-8 to TRBJ1-2; TRBD1 might be the D (6 bases). The germline CDR1 and CDR2 sequences are SGHVS and FQNEAQ. V lost 2 bases and J lost 6, with 19 bases in between. The CDR3 is 16 amino acids.

V usage is TRBV6-5 and J usage is TRBJ1-6; D is perhaps TRBD1 (6 bases). The germline V gene encodes CDR1 MNHEY and CDR2 SVGAGI. CDR3 length: 16 residues. Trimming shortened V by 3 bases and J by 7 bases, and 16 bases separated the two germline ends. CDR3 amino acids: CASSYEMTGGNSPLHF. The CDR3 bases are TGTGCCAGCAGTTATGAAATGACAGGAGGCAATTCACCCCTCCACTTT.

The chain couples TRBV4-3 to TRBJ1-2; 8 bases align to TRBD1. The junction had 1 base not matched to a gene; V was cut back by 1 base and J by 0 bases. Germline values: CDR1 LGHNA, CDR2 YSLEER. The CDR3 has 15 residues. CDR3 loop: CASSQGGQANYGYTF. The CDR3 DNA reads TGCGCCAGCAGCCAAGGGGGACAGGCTAACTATGGCTACACCTTC.

The CDR3 protein is CATGTGANYGYTF. The DNA for the CDR3 is TGTGCCACCGGGACAGGAGCTAACTATGGCTACACCTTC. V gene TRBV3-1 (or the pseudogene TRBV3-2) combines with J gene TRBJ1-2; 8 nucleotides align to TRBD1. The CDR3 runs to 13 residues. Germline assignment: CDR1 LGHDT and CDR2 YNNKEL (reference sequence). Trimming removed 10 bases from V and 0 bases from J; junction bases left unmatched: 4.

The chain links TRBV19 to TRBJ1-1; 8 bases align to TRBD1. J gave up 8 bases and V 9 bases, and 8 bases lay outside the gene matches. Looked up from germline, CDR1 is LNHDA and CDR2 is SQIVND (reference sequence). This CDR3 region has 12 residues. The CDR3 nucleotides are TGTGCCAGCGGAACAGGGGGACGAGAAGCTTTCTTT. It yields the protein CASGTGGREAFF.

This chain links TRBV5-1 with TRBJ2-7; D gene unclear. Germline V gives CDR1 SGHRS, CDR2 YFSETQ. Trimming removed 4 bases from V and 1 base from J, with 12 bases in between. This CDR3 comprises 14 residues. CDR3 sequence: CASSLLGYSYEQYF. The CDR3, as DNA: TGCGCCAGCAGCCTGCTAGGATATTCCTACGAGCAGTACTTC.

The chain is built from TRBV9 and TRBJ1-1; possible D gene TRBD1, 6 bases. CDR1 and CDR2 from the germline V gene are SGDLS and YYNGEE. This CDR3 is 14 amino acids long. V shed 2 bases and J shed 7 bases, with 15 bases lying between them. CDR3 sequence: CASSVDGTKVEAFF. The CDR3 region has the DNA TGTGCCAGCAGCGTTGATGGGACAAAAGTTGAAGCTTTCTTT.

The CDR3 loop reads CASSPTGLDYNEQFF. In DNA, the CDR3 is TGTGCCAGCAGCCCCACGGGACTCGACTACAATGAGCAGTTCTTC. The rearrangement links TRBV3-1 (or the pseudogene TRBV3-2) to TRBJ2-1; D possibly corresponds to TRBD2 (6 bases). The CDR3 is 15 residues long. In germline, CDR1 is LGHDT, CDR2 YNNKEL (reference sequence). Trimming pared 4 bases from V and 3 bases from J, leaving 13 bases between.

This rearrangement joins TRBV7-9 to TRBJ1-1; D is possibly TRBD1 (5 bases). CDR1 and CDR2 from the germline V gene are SEHNR and FQNEAQ (reference sequence). The CDR3 is 12 amino acids. V was trimmed by 1 base and J by 8 bases, leaving 8 bases between them. As DNA, the CDR3 is TGTGCCAGCAGCTTAGAAAGGACAGAAGCTTTCTTT. It yields the protein CASSLERTEAFF.

The chain carries TRBV3-1 (or the pseudogene TRBV3-2) and TRBJ1-2, with D tentatively TRBD1 (6 bases). V was pared by 1 base and J by 4 bases, with 10 bases between. The germline V gene has CDR1 LGHDT and CDR2 YNNKEL (reference sequence). The CDR3 has 14 residues. The CDR3 spells CASSQVSDSYGYTF. The CDR3, as DNA: TGTGCCAGCAGCCAAGTTTCGGACAGCTATGGCTACACCTTC.

The chain has TRBV3-1 (or the pseudogene TRBV3-2) and TRBJ2-7; perhaps TRBD1 as D (6 bases). The V end was cut by 1 base, the J end by 2 bases, with 12 bases between. Germline V CDR1 and CDR2: LGHDT, YNNKEL (reference sequence). The CDR3 is 15 amino acids. The DNA for the CDR3 is TGTGCCAGCAGCCAAGGCCCGGGACAAACCTACGAGCAGTACTTC. This sequence encodes CASSQGPGQTYEQYF.

The chain couples TRBV27 to TRBJ1-1; TRBD1 matches at 7 bases. Trimming took 6 bases from V and 8 from J; bases not matched to a gene: 9. CDR1 is MNHEY and CDR2 is SMNVEV in the germline V gene (reference sequence). The CDR3 is 13 residues long. The CDR3 bases are TGTGCCAGCAGCAGGACAGGCAAGTGGGAAGCTTTCTTT. Amino acids: CASSRTGKWEAFF.

This chain links TRBV7-9 with TRBJ2-6; TRBD1 matches at 9 bases. Trimming took 5 bases from V and 0 from J; bases not matched to a gene: 5. CDR1 is SEHNR and CDR2 is FQNEAQ in the germline V gene (reference sequence). The CDR3 length is 17 residues. The CDR3, as DNA: TGTGCCAGCAGCCGGACAGGGGCAATCTCTGGGGCCAACGTCCTGACTTTC. Its translation is CASSRTGAISGANVLTF.

CDR3 nucleotides: TGTGCCAGCAGTCCGGGGATGGATGGCTACACCTTC. Translated: CASSPGMDGYTF. J is TRBJ1-2 and V is TRBV6-5; D is ambiguous. Germline loops: CDR1 MNHEY, CDR2 SVGAGI. V was clipped by 5 bases and J by 6 bases, with 10 bases between them. This CDR3 has 12 amino acids.

The V call is TRBV6-2 or TRBV6-3, the J call TRBJ2-2, with 8 positions matching TRBD1. Germline trimming cut 3 bases from V and 2 bases from J; bases unmatched to any gene: 5. CDR1 and CDR2 from the germline V gene are MNHEY and SVGEGT. This CDR3 contains 16 residues. CDR3 sequence: CASSYDRGLNTGELFF. The CDR3, as DNA: TGTGCCAGCAGTTATGACAGGGGACTTAACACCGGGGAGCTGTTTTTT.

The chain combines TRBV15 with TRBJ2-7; D is possibly TRBD1 (6 bases). V was cut by 1 base and J by 4 bases, with 14 bases left in between. The germline V gene encodes CDR1 LNHNV and CDR2 YYDKDF (reference sequence). The CDR3 length is 15 residues. The CDR3 DNA sequence: TGTGCCACCAGCAGAGGCAGGGGTTCTGGGTACGAGCAGTACTTC. Amino acids: CATSRGRGSGYEQYF.

The gene calls are TRBV4-2 and TRBJ1-6; the D gene is possibly TRBD1 (6 bases). This CDR3 spans 17 amino acids. V was cut by 4 bases and J by 8 bases, with 21 bases left in between. Germline lookup yields CDR1 LGHNA and CDR2 YNFKEQ. The CDR3 sequence: CASSLSQAYRVDSPLHF. The CDR3 DNA follows: TGTGCCAGCAGCCTTTCCCAAGCGTACAGGGTGGATTCACCCCTCCACTTT.